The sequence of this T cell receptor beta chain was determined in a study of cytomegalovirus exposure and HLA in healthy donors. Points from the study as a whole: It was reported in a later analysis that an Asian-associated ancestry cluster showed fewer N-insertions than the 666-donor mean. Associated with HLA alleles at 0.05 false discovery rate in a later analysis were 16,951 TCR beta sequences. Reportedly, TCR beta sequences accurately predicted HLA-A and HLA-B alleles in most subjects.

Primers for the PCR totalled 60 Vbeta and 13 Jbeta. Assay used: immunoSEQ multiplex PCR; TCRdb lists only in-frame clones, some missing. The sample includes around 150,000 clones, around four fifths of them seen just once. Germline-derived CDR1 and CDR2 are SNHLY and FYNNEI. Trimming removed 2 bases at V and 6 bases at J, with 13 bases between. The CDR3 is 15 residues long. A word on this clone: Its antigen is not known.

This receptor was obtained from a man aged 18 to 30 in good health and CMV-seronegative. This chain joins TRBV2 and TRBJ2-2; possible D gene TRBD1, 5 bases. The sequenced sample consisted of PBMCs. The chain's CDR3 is CASSERQGLAGELFF. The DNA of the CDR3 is TGTGCCAGCAGTGAACGGCAGGGTTTGGCCGGGGAGCTGTTTTTT.